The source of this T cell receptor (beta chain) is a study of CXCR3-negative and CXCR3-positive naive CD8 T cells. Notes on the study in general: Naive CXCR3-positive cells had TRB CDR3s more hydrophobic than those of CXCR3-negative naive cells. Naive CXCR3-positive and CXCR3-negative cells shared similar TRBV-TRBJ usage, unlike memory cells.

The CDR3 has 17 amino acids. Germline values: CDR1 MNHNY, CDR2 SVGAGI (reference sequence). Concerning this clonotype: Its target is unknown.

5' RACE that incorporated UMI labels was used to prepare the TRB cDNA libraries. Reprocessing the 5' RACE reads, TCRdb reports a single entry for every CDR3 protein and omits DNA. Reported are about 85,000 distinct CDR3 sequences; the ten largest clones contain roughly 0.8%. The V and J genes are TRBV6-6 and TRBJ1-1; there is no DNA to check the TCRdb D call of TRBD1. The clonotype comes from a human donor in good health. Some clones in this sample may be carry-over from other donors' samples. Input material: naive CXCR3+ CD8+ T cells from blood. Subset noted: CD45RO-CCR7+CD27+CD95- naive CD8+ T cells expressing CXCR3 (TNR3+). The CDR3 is CASSPRTPTAGDTEAFF.